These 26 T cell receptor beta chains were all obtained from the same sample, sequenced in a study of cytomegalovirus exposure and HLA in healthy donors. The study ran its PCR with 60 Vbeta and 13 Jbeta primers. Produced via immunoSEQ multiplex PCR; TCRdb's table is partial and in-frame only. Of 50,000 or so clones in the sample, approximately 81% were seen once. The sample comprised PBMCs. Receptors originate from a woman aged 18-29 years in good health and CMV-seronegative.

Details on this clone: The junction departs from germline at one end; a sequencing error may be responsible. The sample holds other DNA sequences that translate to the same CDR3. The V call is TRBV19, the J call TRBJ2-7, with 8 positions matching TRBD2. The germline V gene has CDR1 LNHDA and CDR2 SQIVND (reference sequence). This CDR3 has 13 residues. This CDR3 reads CASSVSAGAEQYF. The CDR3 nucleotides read TGCGCCAGTAGTGTTTCAGCGGGAGCCGAGCAGTACTTC.

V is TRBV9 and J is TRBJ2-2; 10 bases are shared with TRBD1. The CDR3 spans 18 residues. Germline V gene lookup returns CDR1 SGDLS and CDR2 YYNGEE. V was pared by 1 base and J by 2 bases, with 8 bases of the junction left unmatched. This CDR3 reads CASSVHLGTGANTGELFF. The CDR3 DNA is TGTGCCAGCAGCGTACATTTGGGGACAGGGGCTAACACCGGGGAGCTGTTTTTT.

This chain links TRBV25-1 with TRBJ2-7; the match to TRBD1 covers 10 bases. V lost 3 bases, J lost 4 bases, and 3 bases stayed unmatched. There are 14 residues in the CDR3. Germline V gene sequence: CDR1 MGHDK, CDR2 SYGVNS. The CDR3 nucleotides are TGTGCCAGCAGTGACCGGGACAGGGGATACGAGCAGTACTTC. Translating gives CASSDRDRGYEQYF.

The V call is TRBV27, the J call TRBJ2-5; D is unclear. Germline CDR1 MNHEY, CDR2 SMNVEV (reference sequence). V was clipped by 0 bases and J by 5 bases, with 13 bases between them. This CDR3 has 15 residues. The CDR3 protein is CASSLSSFRFETQYF. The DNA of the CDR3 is TGTGCCAGCAGTTTATCGTCTTTTCGGTTCGAGACCCAGTACTTC.

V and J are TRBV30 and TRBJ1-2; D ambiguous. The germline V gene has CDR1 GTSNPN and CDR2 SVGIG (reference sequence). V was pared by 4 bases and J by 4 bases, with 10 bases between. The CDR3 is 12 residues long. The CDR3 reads CAWTLGPYGYTF. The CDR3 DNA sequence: TGTGCCTGGACTCTGGGCCCCTATGGCTACACCTTC.

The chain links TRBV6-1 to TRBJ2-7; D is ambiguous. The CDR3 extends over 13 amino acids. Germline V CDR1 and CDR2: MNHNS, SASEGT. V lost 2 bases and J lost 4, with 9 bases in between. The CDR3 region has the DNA TGTGCCAGCAGTGAACAGTACCCGTACGAGCAGTACTTC. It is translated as CASSEQYPYEQYF.

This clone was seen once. The CDR3 protein is CSVGTGVDTEAFF. The CDR3 DNA follows: TGCAGCGTTGGGACAGGGGTGGACACTGAAGCTTTCTTT. The gene calls are TRBV29-1 and TRBJ1-1; 9 bases agree with TRBD1. CDR1 is SQVTM, CDR2 ANQGSEA, per germline. V lost 4 bases and J lost 3; bases outside the gene matches: 3. The CDR3 extends over 13 amino acids.

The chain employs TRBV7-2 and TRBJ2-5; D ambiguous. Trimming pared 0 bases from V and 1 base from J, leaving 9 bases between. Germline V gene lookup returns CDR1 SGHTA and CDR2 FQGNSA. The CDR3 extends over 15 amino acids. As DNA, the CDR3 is TGTGCCAGCAGCTTAGCGTGGGCAGTCCAAGAGACCCAGTACTTC. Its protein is CASSLAWAVQETQYF.

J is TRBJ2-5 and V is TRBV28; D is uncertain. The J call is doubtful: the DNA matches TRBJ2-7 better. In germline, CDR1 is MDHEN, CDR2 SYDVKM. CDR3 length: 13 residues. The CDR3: CASSLLPAYEQYF. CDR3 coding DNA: TGTGCCAGCAGTTTATTGCCCGCATACGAGCAGTACTTC.

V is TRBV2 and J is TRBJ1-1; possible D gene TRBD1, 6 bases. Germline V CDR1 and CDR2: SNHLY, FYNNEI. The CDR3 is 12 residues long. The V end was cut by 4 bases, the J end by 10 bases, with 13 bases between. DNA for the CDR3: TGTGCCAGCAGTGTTGGGGCAGGGGCAGCTTTCTTT. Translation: CASSVGAGAAFF.

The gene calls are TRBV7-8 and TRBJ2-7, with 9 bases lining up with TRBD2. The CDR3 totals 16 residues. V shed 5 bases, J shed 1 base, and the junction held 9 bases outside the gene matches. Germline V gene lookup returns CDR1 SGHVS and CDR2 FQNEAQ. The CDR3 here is CASSPRASGTSYEQYF. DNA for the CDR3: TGTGCCAGCAGCCCCCGGGCTAGCGGGACGTCCTACGAGCAGTACTTC. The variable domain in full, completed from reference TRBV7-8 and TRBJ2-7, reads GAGVSQSPRYKVAKRGQDVALRCDPISGHVSLFWYQQALGQGPEFLTYFQNEAQLDKSGLPSDRFFAERPEGSVSTLKIQRTQQEDSAVYLCASSPRASGTSYEQYFGPGTRLTVT.

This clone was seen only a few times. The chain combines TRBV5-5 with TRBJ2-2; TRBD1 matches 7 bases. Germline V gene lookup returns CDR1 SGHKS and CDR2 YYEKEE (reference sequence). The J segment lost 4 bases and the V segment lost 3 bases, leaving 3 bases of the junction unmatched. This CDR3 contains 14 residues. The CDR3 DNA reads TGTGCCAGCAGCTGGGACAGAGCCACCGGGGAGCTGTTTTTT. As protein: CASSWDRATGELFF.

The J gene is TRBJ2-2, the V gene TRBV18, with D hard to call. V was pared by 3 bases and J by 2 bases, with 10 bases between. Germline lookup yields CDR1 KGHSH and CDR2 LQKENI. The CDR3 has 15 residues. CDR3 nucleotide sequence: TGTGCCAGCTCACCCTATAGCAGCAACACCGGGGAGCTGTTTTTT. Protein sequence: CASSPYSSNTGELFF. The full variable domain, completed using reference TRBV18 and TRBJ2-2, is NAGVMQNPRHLVRRRGQEARLRCSPMKGHSHVYWYRQLPEEGLKFMVYLQKENIIDESGMPKERFSAEFPKEGPSILRIQQVVRGDSAAYFCASSPYSSNTGELFFGEGSRLTVL.

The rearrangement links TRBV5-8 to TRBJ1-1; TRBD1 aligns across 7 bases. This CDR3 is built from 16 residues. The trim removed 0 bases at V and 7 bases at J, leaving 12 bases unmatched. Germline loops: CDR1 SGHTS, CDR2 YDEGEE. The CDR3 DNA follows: TGTGCCAGCAGCTTGGATCGCGGACAGGCTACCTTTGAAGCTTTCTTT. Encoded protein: CASSLDRGQATFEAFF.

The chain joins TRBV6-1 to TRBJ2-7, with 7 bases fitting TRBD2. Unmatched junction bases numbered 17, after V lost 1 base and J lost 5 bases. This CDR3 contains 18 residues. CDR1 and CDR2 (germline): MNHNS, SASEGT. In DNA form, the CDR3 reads TGTGCCAGCAGTGAAGTGATGGTCGGGGGAGGGGTTGGGGACGAGCAGTACTTC. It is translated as CASSEVMVGGGVGDEQYF.

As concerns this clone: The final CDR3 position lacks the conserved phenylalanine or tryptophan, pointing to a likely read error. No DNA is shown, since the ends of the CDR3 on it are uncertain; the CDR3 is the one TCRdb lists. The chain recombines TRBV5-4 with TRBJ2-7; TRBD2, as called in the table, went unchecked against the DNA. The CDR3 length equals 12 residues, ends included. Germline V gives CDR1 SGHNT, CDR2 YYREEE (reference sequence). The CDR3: CASSLAGAGGLA.

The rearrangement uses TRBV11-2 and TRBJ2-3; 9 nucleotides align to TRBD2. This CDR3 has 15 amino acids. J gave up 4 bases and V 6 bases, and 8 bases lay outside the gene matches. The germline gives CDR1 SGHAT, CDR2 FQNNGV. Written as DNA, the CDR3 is TGTGCCAGCAGTTATAGCGGGAGTGTGGCAGATACGCAGTATTTT. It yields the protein CASSYSGSVADTQYF.

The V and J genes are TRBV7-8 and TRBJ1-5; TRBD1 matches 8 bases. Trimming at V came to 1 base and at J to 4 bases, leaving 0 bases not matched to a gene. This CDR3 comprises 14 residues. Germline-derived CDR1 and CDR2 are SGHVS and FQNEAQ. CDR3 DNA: TGTGCCAGCAGCTTAGGGACAGGGAATCAGCCCCAGCATTTT. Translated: CASSLGTGNQPQHF.

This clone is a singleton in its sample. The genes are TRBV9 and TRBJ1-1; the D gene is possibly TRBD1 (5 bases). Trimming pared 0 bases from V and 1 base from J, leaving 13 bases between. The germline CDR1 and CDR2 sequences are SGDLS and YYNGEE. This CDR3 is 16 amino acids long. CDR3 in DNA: TGTGCCAGCAGCGTAGGGCAGGGAGGATGGAACACTGAAGCTTTCTTT. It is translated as CASSVGQGGWNTEAFF.

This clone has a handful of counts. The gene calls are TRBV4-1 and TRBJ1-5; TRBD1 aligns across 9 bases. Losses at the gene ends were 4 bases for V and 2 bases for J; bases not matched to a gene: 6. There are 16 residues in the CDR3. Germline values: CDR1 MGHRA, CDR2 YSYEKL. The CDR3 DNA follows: TGCGCCAGCAGCCTTAACAGGGGGCTGGGCAATCAGCCCCAGCATTTT. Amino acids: CASSLNRGLGNQPQHF.

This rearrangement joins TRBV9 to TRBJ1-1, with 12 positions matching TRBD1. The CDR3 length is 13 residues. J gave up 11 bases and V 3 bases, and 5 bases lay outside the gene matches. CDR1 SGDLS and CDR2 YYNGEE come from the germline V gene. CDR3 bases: TGTGCCAGCAGCGGGGGACAGGGGGCATTGGCTTTCTTT. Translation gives CASSGGQGALAFF.

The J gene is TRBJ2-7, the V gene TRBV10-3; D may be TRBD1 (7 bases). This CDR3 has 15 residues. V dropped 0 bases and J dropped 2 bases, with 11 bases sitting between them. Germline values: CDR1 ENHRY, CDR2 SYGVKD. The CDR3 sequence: CAISESTGRPYEQYF. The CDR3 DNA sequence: TGTGCCATCAGTGAGTCGACAGGGAGGCCCTACGAGCAGTACTTC.

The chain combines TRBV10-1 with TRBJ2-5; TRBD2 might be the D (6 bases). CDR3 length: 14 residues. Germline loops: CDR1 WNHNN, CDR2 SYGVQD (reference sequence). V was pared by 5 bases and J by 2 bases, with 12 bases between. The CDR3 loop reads CASSWSSEQETQYF. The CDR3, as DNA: TGCGCCAGCAGTTGGTCTAGCGAGCAAGAGACCCAGTACTTC.

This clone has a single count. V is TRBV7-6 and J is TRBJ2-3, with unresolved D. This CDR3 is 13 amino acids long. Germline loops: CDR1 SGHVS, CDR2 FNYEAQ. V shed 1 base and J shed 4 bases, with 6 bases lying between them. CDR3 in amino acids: CASSLVSADTQYF. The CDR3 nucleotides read TGTGCCAGCAGCTTAGTTTCCGCAGATACGCAGTATTTT.

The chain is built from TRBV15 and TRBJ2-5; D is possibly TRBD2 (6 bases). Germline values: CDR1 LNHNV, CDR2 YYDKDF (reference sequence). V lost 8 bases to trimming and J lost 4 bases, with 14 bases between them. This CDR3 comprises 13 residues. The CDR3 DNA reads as TGTGCCACCTCGGCAGGGCGGGGAGAGACCCAGTACTTC. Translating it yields CATSAGRGETQYF.

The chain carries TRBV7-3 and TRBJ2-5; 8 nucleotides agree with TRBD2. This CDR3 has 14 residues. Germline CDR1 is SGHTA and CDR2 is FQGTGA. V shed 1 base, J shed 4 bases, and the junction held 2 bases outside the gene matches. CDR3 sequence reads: CASSLSGRPETQYF. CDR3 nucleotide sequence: TGTGCCAGCAGCTTAAGCGGGAGGCCAGAGACCCAGTACTTC. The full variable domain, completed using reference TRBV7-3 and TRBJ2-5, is GAGVSQTPSNKVTEKGKYVELRCDPISGHTALYWYRQSLGQGPEFLIYFQGTGAADDSGLPNDRFFAVRPEGSVSTLKIQRTERGDSAVYLCASSLSGRPETQYFGPGTRLLVL.